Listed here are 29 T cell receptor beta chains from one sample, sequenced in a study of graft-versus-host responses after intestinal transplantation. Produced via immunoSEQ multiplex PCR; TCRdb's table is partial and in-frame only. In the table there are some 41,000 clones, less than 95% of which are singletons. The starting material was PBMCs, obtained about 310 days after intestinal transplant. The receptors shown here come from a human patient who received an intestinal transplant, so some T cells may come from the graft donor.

The CDR3 nucleotides are TGTGCCAGCAGTGGGAGCATGAATGGCTACACCTTC. Translating it yields CASSGSMNGYTF. The chain links TRBV25-1 to TRBJ1-2, with unresolved D. Trimming removed 4 bases from V and 6 bases from J, with 9 bases in between. In germline, CDR1 is MGHDK, CDR2 SYGVNS. This CDR3 comprises 12 residues.

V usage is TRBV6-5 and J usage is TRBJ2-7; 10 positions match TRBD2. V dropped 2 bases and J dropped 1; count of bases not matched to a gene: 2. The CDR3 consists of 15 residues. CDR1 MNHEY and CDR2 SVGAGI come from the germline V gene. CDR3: CASSYRLAGSYEQYF. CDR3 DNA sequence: TGTGCCAGCAGTTACAGACTAGCGGGTTCCTACGAGCAGTACTTC.

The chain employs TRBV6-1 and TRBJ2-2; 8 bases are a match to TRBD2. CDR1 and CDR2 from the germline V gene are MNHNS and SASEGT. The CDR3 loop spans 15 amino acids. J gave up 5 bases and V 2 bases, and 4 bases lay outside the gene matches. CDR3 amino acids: CASSEMSSGTGELFF. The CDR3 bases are TGTGCCAGCAGTGAAATGTCTAGCGGGACCGGGGAGCTGTTTTTT.

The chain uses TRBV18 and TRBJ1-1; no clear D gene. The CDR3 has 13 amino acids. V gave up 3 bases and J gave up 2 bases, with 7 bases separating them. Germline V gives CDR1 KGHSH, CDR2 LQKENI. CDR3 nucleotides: TGTGCCAGCTCACCTGATGTAAACACTGAAGCTTTCTTT. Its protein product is CASSPDVNTEAFF.

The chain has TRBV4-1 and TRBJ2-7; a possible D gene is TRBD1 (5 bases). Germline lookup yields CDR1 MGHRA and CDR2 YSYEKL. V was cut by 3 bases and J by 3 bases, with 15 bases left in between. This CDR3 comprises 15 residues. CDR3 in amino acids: CASSQGPGSLYEQYF. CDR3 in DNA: TGCGCCAGCAGCCAGGGGCCCGGGTCCCTCTACGAGCAGTACTTC.

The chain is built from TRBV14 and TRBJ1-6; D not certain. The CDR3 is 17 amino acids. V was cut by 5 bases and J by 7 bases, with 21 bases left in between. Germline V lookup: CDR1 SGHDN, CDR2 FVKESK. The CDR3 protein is CASSVRHQLSYNSPLHF. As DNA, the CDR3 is TGTGCCAGCAGCGTTCGACACCAGCTATCGTACAATTCACCCCTCCACTTT.

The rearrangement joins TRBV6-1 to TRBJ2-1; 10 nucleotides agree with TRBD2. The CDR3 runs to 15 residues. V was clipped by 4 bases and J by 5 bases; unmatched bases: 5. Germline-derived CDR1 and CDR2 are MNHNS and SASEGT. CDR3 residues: CASSGSGRPNNEQFF. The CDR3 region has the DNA TGTGCCAGCAGTGGTAGCGGGAGGCCGAACAATGAGCAGTTCTTC.

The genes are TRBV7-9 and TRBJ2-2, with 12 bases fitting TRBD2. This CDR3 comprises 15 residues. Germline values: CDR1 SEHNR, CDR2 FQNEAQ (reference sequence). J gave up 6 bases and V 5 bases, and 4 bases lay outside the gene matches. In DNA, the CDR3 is TGTGCCAGCAGCCCTAGCGGGAGGGATGCCGGGGAGCTGTTTTTT. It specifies CASSPSGRDAGELFF.

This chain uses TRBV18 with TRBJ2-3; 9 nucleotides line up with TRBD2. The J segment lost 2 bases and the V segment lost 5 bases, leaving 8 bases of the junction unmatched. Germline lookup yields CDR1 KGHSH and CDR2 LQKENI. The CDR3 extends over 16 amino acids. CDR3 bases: TGTGCCAGCTCATCCAAGCGGGGGGAGTACACAGATACGCAGTATTTT. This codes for CASSSKRGEYTDTQYF.

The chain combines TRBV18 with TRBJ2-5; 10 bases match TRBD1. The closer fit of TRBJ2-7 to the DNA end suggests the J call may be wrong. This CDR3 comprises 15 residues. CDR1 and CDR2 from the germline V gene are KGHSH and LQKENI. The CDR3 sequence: CASSPWDRGSYEQYF. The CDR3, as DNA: TGTGCCAGCTCACCTTGGGACAGGGGCAGCTACGAGCAGTACTTC.

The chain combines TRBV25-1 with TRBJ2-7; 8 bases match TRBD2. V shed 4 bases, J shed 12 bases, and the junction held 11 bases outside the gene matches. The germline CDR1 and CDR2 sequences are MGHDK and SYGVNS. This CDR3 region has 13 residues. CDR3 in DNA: TGTGCCAGCAGTGCCTATAGCGGGGCGTCCCCGTACTTC. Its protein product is CASSAYSGASPYF.

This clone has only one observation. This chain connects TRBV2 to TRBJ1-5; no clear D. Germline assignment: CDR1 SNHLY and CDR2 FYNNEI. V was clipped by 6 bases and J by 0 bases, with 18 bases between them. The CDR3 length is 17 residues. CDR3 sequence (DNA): TGTGCCAGCAGCCCCCTCCCTCTCGGAGGTAGCAATCAGCCCCAGCATTTT. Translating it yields CASSPLPLGGSNQPQHF.

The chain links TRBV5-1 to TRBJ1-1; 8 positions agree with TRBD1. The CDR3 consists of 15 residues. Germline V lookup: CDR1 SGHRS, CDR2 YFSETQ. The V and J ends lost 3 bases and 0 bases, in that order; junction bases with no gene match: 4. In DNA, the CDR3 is TGCGCCAGCAGCTCACAGGGGGGAATGAACACTGAAGCTTTCTTT. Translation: CASSSQGGMNTEAFF. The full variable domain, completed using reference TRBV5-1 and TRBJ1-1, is KAGVTQTPRYLIKTRGQQVTLSCSPISGHRSVSWYQQTPGQGLQFLFEYFSETQRNKGNFPGRFSGRQFSNSRSEMNVSTLELGDSALYLCASSSQGGMNTEAFFGQGTRLTVV.

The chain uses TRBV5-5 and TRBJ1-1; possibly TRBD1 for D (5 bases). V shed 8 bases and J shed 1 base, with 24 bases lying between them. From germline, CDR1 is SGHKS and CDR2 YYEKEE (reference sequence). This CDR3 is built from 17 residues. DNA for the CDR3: TGTGCCAGAAGACGAGGGGTAGTCCCCACGACGAACACTGAAGCTTTCTTT. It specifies CARRRGVVPTTNTEAFF.

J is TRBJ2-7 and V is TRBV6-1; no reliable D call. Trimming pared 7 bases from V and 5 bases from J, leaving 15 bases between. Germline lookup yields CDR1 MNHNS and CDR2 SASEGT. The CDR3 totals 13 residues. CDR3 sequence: CASTRSRPNEQYF. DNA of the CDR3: TGTGCCAGCACTCGCTCCAGGCCCAACGAGCAGTACTTC.

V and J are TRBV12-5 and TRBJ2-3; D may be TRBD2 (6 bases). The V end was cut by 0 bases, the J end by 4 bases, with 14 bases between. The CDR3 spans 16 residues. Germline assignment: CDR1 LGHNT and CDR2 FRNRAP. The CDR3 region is CASGLVIGAGPDTQYF. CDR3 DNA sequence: TGTGCTAGTGGTTTGGTAATTGGGGCGGGGCCAGATACGCAGTATTTT.

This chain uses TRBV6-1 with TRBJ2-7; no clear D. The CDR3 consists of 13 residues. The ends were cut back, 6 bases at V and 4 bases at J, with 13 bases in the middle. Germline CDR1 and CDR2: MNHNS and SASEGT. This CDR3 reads CASRGLMGYEQYF. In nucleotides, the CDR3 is TGTGCCAGCAGGGGCCTCATGGGTTACGAGCAGTACTTC.

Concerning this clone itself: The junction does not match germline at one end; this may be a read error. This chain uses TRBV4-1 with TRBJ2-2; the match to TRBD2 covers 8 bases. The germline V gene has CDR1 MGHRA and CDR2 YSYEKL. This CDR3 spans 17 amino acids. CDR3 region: CAGSQGAGELVSGELFF. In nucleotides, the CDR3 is TGCGCCGGCAGCCAAGGAGCGGGAGAGTTAGTTTCTGGGGAGCTGTTTTTT.

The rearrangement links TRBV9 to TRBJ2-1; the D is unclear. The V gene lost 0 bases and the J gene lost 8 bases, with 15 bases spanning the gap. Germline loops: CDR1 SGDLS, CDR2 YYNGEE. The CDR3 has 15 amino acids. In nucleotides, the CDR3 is TGTGCCAGCAGCGTAGATAGAACCGGCGAGGATGAGCAGTTCTTC. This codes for CASSVDRTGEDEQFF.

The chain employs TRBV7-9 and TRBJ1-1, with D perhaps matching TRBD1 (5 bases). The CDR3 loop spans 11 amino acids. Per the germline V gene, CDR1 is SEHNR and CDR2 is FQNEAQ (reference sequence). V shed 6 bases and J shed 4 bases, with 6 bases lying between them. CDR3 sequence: CASRRGTEAFF. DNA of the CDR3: TGTGCCAGCAGAAGGGGCACTGAAGCTTTCTTT.

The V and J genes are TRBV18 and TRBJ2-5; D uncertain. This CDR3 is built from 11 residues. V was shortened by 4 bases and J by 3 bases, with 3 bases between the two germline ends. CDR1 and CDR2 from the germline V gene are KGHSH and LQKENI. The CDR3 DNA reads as TGTGCCAGCTCACGGGAAGAGACCCAGTACTTC. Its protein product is CASSREETQYF.

CDR3: CASSLGWTSPSGANVLTF. CDR3 bases: TGTGCCAGCAGTTTAGGATGGACTTCTCCCTCTGGGGCCAACGTCCTGACTTTC. The chain couples TRBV27 to TRBJ2-6; D is possibly TRBD2 (5 bases). Germline-derived CDR1 and CDR2 are MNHEY and SMNVEV (reference sequence). The germline V and J ends were trimmed by 2 bases and 0 bases, with 14 bases remaining between them. This CDR3 has 18 amino acids.

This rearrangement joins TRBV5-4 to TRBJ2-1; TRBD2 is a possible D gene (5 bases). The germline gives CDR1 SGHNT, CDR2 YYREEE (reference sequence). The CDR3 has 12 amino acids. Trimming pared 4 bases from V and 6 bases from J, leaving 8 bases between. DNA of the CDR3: TGTGCCAGCAGCCCTGAGGGCAATGAGCAGTTCTTC. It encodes CASSPEGNEQFF. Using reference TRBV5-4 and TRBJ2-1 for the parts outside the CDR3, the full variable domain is ETGVTQSPTHLIKTRGQQVTLRCSSQSGHNTVSWYQQALGQGPQFIFQYYREEENGRGNFPPRFSGLQFPNYSSELNVNALELDDSALYLCASSPEGNEQFFGPGTRLTVL.

Here the CDR3 reads CASSLMVTDTQYF. The CDR3 DNA sequence: TGTGCCAGCAGTTTAATGGTCACAGATACGCAGTATTTT. V and J are TRBV28 and TRBJ2-3; D ambiguous. The CDR3 runs 13 residues. V was pared by 2 bases and J by 2 bases, with 5 bases between. From germline, CDR1 is MDHEN and CDR2 SYDVKM.

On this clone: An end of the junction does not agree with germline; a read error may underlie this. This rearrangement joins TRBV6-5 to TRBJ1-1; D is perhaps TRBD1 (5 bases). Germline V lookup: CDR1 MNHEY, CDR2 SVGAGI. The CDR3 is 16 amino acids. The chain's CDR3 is CASSYHLGGGNAEAFF. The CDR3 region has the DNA TGTGCCAGCAGTTACCACCTTGGGGGGGGGAACGCTGAAGCTTTCTTT.

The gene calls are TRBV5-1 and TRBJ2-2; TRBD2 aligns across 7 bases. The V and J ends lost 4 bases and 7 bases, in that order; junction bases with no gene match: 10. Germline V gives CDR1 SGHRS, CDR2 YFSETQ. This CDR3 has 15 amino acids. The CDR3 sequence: CASSRSGKENGELFF. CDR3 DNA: TGCGCCAGCAGCAGAAGCGGGAAGGAGAACGGGGAGCTGTTTTTT.

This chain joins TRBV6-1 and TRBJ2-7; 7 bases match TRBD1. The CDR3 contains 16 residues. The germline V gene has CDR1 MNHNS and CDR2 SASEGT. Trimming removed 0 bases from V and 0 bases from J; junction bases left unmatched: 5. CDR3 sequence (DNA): TGTGCCAGCAGTGAAGCGGACAGGACCAGCTCCTACGAGCAGTACTTC. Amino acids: CASSEADRTSSYEQYF.

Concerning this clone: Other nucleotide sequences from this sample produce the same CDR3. The CDR3 coding sequence is TGTGCCAGCACTCGACAGGGTGGCAGTCGCAATCAGCCCCAGCATTTT. Its protein is CASTRQGGSRNQPQHF. The rearrangement uses TRBV28 and TRBJ1-5; TRBD1 aligns across 7 bases. The germline V gene encodes CDR1 MDHEN and CDR2 SYDVKM. The CDR3 runs 16 residues. J lost 2 bases, V lost 7 bases, and 11 bases had no gene match.

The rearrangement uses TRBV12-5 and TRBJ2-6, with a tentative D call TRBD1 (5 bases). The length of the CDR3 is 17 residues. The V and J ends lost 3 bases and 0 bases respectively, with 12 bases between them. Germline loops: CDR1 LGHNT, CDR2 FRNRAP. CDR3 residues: CASGFLTETSGANVLTF. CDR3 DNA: TGTGCTAGTGGTTTCCTGACAGAAACCTCTGGGGCCAACGTCCTGACTTTC.